This TCR beta chain was found in a study of blood T cell repertoires in COVID-19. Study at large: Acute and convalescent COVID-19 samples came from the United States, Italy and Spain.

Per the study methods: Reference gene primer amplification yielded estimated nucleated cell counts. The assay was immunoSEQ multiplex PCR, and TCRdb's table has in-frame clones only and misses some. V and J calls plus clone size are reproduced from that table; the DNA served to infer D and trimming. The sample lists hundreds of thousands of clones, roughly 85% occurring once. The CDR3 totals 15 residues. V shed 6 bases and J shed 6 bases, with 18 bases lying between them. CDR1 and CDR2 (germline): MNHEY, SMNVEV (reference sequence). This TCR was sampled from a woman in her twenties or thirties with active or convalescent COVID-19. Sequenced sample: peripheral blood. V and J are TRBV27 and TRBJ2-1; TRBD1 is a possible D gene (6 bases). The CDR3 sequence is CASSTDSATINEQFF. The CDR3 DNA reads TGTGCCAGCAGCACGGACAGCGCGACCATCAATGAGCAGTTCTTC.